The 14 T cell receptor beta chains listed next were all sequenced from one sample in a study of regulatory T cells in long-lasting Graves disease. Time point meaning: persistent/refractory GD, antithyroid drugs over 5 years with positive TRAb. Extracted PBMC RNA gave rise to the TCR library. To make TCR beta libraries, researchers used iRepertoire HTBI primers and Arm-PCR of CDR3 regions. Each CDR3 protein gets one entry after TCRdb re-called the multiplex PCR reads with MiXCR. The repertoire holds roughly 450,000 distinct CDR3 sequences, with about a fifth as singletons. The input for sequencing was peripheral blood mononuclear cells (PBMCs), taken when the disease was refractory, from a patient treated with antithyroid drugs. These receptors all stem from a female donor with Graves disease.

The sample holds many counts of this clonotype. The chain has TRBV6-1 and TRBJ2-7; D possibly corresponds to TRBD2 (6 bases). The CDR3 is made up of 15 amino acids. The germline CDR1 and CDR2 sequences are MNHNS and SASEGT. Trimming removed 5 bases from V and 4 bases from J, with 18 bases in between. CDR3: CASSRPPGLFYEQYF. The CDR3 DNA reads TGTGCCAGCAGTCGACCGCCGGGACTTTTTTACGAGCAGTACTTC.

In its sample, this clonotype was seen many times. The rearrangement uses TRBV6-2 or TRBV6-3 and TRBJ2-5; the D is unclear. With 0 bases removed from V and 5 bases from J, the gap between germline ends came to 10 bases. Germline-derived CDR1 and CDR2 are MNHEY and SVGEGT. The CDR3 has 14 amino acids. The CDR3 sequence is CASSYSPSAETQYF. In DNA, the CDR3 is TGTGCCAGCAGTTACTCGCCTAGTGCGGAGACCCAGTACTTC.

This clonotype was seen a few times. The genes are TRBV5-4 and TRBJ2-5; no firm D call. CDR3 length equals 15 residues. Trimming took off 4 bases at V and 5 bases at J, with 18 bases between the two ends. Germline CDR1 reads SGHNT; CDR2 reads YYREEE (reference sequence). This CDR3 is CASSEITGVGETQYF. CDR3 DNA sequence: TGTGCCAGCAGCGAAATCACTGGGGTGGGGGAGACCCAGTACTTC.

V gene TRBV5-1 combines with J gene TRBJ1-5, with 8 bases lining up with TRBD1. Losses at the gene ends were 4 bases for V and 5 bases for J; bases not matched to a gene: 11. In germline, CDR1 is SGHRS, CDR2 YFSETQ. CDR3 length: 16 residues. The CDR3: CASSPGQGGRDQPQHF. In DNA form, the CDR3 reads TGCGCCAGCAGCCCCGGACAGGGTGGTAGAGATCAGCCCCAGCATTTT.

There are a few counts of this clonotype. In DNA form, the CDR3 reads TGTGCCAGCCGGGAGACAGCCAACTACGAGCAGTACTTC. Amino acid sequence: CASRETANYEQYF. The gene calls are TRBV6-2 or TRBV6-3 and TRBJ2-7, with D maybe TRBD2 (6 bases). The V and J ends lost 8 bases and 3 bases respectively, with 14 bases between them. The CDR3 extends over 13 amino acids. Germline V CDR1 and CDR2: MNHEY, SVGEGT.

The V call is TRBV2, the J call TRBJ2-1, with TRBD2 identical over 8 bases. The germline V gene encodes CDR1 SNHLY and CDR2 FYNNEI. The trim removed 8 bases at V and 9 bases at J, leaving 6 bases unmatched. The length of the CDR3 is 12 residues. The CDR3 is CASERERGEQFF. As DNA, the CDR3 is TGTGCCAGCGAGCGGGAGAGAGGTGAGCAGTTCTTC.

This clonotype was recorded many times. The chain has TRBV7-9 and TRBJ2-5; D call uncertain. CDR1 SEHNR and CDR2 FQNEAQ come from the germline V gene (reference sequence). CDR3 length: 12 amino acids. V lost 5 bases and J lost 5, with 9 bases in between. In nucleotides, the CDR3 is TGTGCCAGCAGCCACGCGGTGGAGACCCAGTACTTC. It encodes CASSHAVETQYF.

This clonotype was counted ten times or more. CDR3 nucleotide sequence: TGTGCCAGCAGCTTACCCCGACAGGGGTTTCGCGACGAGCAGTACTTC. As protein: CASSLPRQGFRDEQYF. The chain is built from TRBV11-1 and TRBJ2-7; 8 bases map to TRBD1. The V gene's germline CDR1 is SGHAT and CDR2 FQDESV (reference sequence). The CDR3 length is 16 residues. Germline trimming cut 2 bases from V and 5 bases from J; bases unmatched to any gene: 11. The whole variable domain, remainder taken from reference TRBV11-1 and TRBJ2-7, is EAEVAQSPRYKITEKSQAVAFWCDPISGHATLYWYRQILGQGPELLVQFQDESVVDDSQLPKDRFSAERLKGVDSTLKIQPAELGDSAMYLCASSLPRQGFRDEQYFGPGTRLTVT.

This clonotype came up many times. The chain uses TRBV24-1 and TRBJ1-1, with a weak D call TRBD1 (5 bases). The V gene lost 6 bases and the J gene lost 4 bases, with 8 bases spanning the gap. The CDR3 has 12 residues. Germline lookup yields CDR1 KGHDR and CDR2 SFDVKD. In DNA form, the CDR3 reads TGTGCCACCAGTTTGGGGGGCACTGAAGCTTTCTTT. This translates into CATSLGGTEAFF.

The genes are TRBV7-2 and TRBJ2-3; 11 nucleotides align to TRBD1. The germline CDR1 and CDR2 sequences are SGHTA and FQGNSA. V lost 0 bases, J lost 4 bases, and 9 bases stayed unmatched. The CDR3 is made up of 18 amino acids. The CDR3 protein is CASSLALGQGARADTQYF. In nucleotides, the CDR3 is TGTGCCAGCAGCTTAGCGCTAGGACAGGGGGCGAGAGCAGATACGCAGTATTTT.

This sequence joins TRBV4-1 and TRBJ1-2; D uncertain. This CDR3 has 14 amino acids. The germline V gene encodes CDR1 MGHRA and CDR2 YSYEKL. The V and J ends lost 0 bases and 6 bases respectively, with 11 bases between them. The CDR3 nucleotides read TGCGCCAGCAGCCAAGATTGGGCAGGCGATGGCTACACCTTC. Translating it yields CASSQDWAGDGYTF.

V and J are TRBV5-1 and TRBJ2-3, with D unclear. The ends were cut back, 0 bases at V and 6 bases at J, with 11 bases in the middle. This CDR3 spans 14 amino acids. The V gene's germline CDR1 is SGHRS and CDR2 YFSETQ. CDR3 in DNA: TGCGCCAGCAGCTTGGAAACCGCTGGGGATACGCAGTATTTT. Its protein is CASSLETAGDTQYF.

This clonotype was counted ten times or more. The chain's CDR3 is CASSDLNTGELFF. The CDR3 region has the DNA TGCGCCAGCAGTGACCTGAACACCGGGGAGCTGTTTTTT. The V and J genes are TRBV10-2 and TRBJ2-2, with D unclear. CDR1 and CDR2 (germline): WSHSY, SAAADI. V shed 3 bases and J shed 1 base, with 3 bases lying between them. CDR3 length equals 13 residues.

This clonotype has only a few counts. The V gene is TRBV11-1, the J gene TRBJ2-7; D assignment may be TRBD1 or TRBD2 (5 bases each). Deletions cut 5 bases from V and 0 bases from J, with 20 bases between. Per the germline V gene, CDR1 is SGHAT and CDR2 is FQDESV (reference sequence). This CDR3 is 17 amino acids long. The CDR3 loop is CASSAHRDRSSSYEQYF. DNA for the CDR3: TGTGCCAGCAGCGCCCACCGGGACCGTTCGAGCTCCTACGAGCAGTACTTC.